This is a list of T cell receptor beta chains from one sample in a study of T cell repertoires in cytomegalovirus infection. TCRdb itself ran the reads through MiXCR, one entry per CDR3 protein. The sample records a few hundred thousand distinct CDR3 sequences, about a sixth being singletons. Sequencing was carried out using PBMCs. The receptor source for this set is a human donor in good health (CMV status not recorded). Some clones in this sample may be carry-over from other donors' samples. The CDR3 runs from the conserved cysteine through the conserved F or W. D genes are given only for firm matches. Not all rows give a size; the values are once, few, many and, for expanded clones, a class.

>NA|TRBJ2-3|TRBV5-4|NA
CASSTRDSPTDTQYF
TGTGCCAGCAGCACCCGGGACTCCCCCACAGATACGCAGTATTTT
>TRBD2|TRBJ2-7|TRBV7-2|many
CASSKGTNSYEQYF
TGTGCCAGCAGCAAGGGGACTAACTCCTACGAGCAGTACTTC
>TRBD1|TRBJ2-4|TRBV6-1|NA
CASSTDRGRPNIQYF
TGTGCCAGCAGCACGGACAGGGGACGTCCCAACATTCAGTACTTC
>TRBD2|TRBJ2-1|TRBV6-5|NA
CASRSGTSGVYNEQFF
TGTGCCAGCAGATCCGGGACTAGCGGGGTATACAATGAGCAGTTCTTC
>TRBD1|TRBJ1-2|TRBV19|many
CASRLGQEIVGYTF
TGTGCCAGTAGACTCGGACAGGAGATCGTCGGCTACACCTTC
>NA|TRBJ1-1|TRBV14|NA
CASSQASWATEAFF
TGTGCCAGCAGCCAGGCTAGTTGGGCGACTGAAGCTTTCTTT
>TRBD1|TRBJ1-6|TRBV5-1|NA
CASSPGTARNSPLHF
TGCGCCAGCAGCCCTGGGACAGCCCGAAATTCACCCCTCCACTTT
>NA|TRBJ2-2|TRBV7-2|NA
CASSPWTAKNTGELFF
TGTGCCAGCAGCCCATGGACGGCTAAGAACACCGGGGAGCTGTTTTTT
>TRBD1|TRBJ2-7|TRBV28|many
CASRSPGTGSYEQYF
TGTGCCAGCAGAAGCCCCGGGACAGGGTCCTACGAGCAGTACTTC
>TRBD1|TRBJ1-4|TRBV7-8|many
CASSSRQGGTNEKLFF
TGTGCCAGCAGCTCCCGACAGGGAGGGACTAATGAAAAACTGTTTTTT
>NA|TRBJ2-7|TRBV5-4|many
CASSAHLGEGYEQYF
TGTGCCAGCAGCGCGCATTTGGGTGAGGGGTACGAGCAGTACTTC
>NA|TRBJ2-5|TRBV7-9|many
CASSEVRQETQYF
TGTGCCAGCAGCGAGGTTCGCCAAGAGACCCAGTACTTC
>NA|TRBJ1-2|TRBV28|NA
CASSPNSRQRNTF
TGTGCCAGCAGTCCAAACAGCCGACAAAGGAACACCTTC
>TRBD1|TRBJ2-1|TRBV28|few
CASSLMDRGLRGEQFF
TGTGCCAGCAGTTTAATGGACAGGGGGCTCAGGGGTGAGCAGTTCTTC
>NA|TRBJ1-2|TRBV20-1|once
CSAEPNRAKGYTF
TGCAGTGCCGAGCCGAACCGGGCCAAAGGCTACACCTTC
>NA|TRBJ1-1|TRBV5-1|few
CASSPGPLQNTEAFF
TGCGCCAGCAGCCCCGGACCTCTACAGAACACTGAAGCTTTCTTT
>NA|TRBJ2-2|TRBV5-6|many
CASSLAGMNTGELFF
TGTGCCAGCAGCTTGGCCGGGATGAACACCGGGGAGCTGTTTTTT
>NA|TRBJ1-5|TRBV7-2|many
CASSLEVGGNQPQHF
TGTGCCAGCAGCTTAGAAGTGGGGGGCAATCAGCCCCAGCATTTT
>TRBD1|TRBJ1-1|TRBV7-2|many
CASSLAFRGQVTGSEAFF
TGTGCCAGCAGCTTAGCCTTCAGGGGGCAGGTCACTGGGAGTGAAGCTTTCTTT
>NA|TRBJ2-1|TRBV2|NA
CASNVRGPEQFF
TGTGCCAGCAACGTGCGGGGGCCAGAGCAGTTCTTC